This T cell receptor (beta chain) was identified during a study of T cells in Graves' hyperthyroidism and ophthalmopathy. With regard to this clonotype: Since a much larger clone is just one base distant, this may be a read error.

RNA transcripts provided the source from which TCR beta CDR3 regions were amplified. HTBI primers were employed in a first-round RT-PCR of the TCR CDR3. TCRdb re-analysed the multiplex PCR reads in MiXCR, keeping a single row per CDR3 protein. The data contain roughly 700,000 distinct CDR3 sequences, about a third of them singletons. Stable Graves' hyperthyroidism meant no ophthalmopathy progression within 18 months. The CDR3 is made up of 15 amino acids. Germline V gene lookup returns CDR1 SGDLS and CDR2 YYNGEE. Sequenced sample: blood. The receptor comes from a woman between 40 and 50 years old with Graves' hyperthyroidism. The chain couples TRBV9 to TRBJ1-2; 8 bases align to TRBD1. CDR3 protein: CASSLGQGPNYSYTF. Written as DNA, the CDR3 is TGTGCCAGCAGCTTAGGACAGGGTCCGAACTATAGCTACACCTTC. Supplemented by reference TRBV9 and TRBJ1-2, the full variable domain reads DSGVTQTPKHLITATGQRVTLRCSPRSGDLSVYWYQQSLDQGLQFLIQYYNGEERAKGNILERFSAQQFPDLHSELNLSSLELGDSALYFCASSLGQGPNYSYTFGSGTRLTVV.